This is a list of T cell receptor beta chains from one sample in a study of cytomegalovirus exposure and HLA in healthy donors. TCRdb keeps only in-frame clones here, not all; method: immunoSEQ multiplex PCR. The sample contains roughly 180,000 clones, approximately 80% of which appear only once. Sequences were obtained from PBMCs. These receptors all come from a female donor in good health and CMV-seronegative. Both conserved end residues are part of each CDR3. D genes are given only for firm matches. Not every row has a clone size; where given, it reads once, few, many or a size class.

clone_size | j_call | v_call | d_call | cdr3_nt | cdr3_aa
NA | TRBJ1-3 | TRBV5-1 | TRBD1 | TGCGCCAGCAGCCTCGGGACAGGGGGAAACACCATATATTTT | CASSLGTGGNTIYF
NA | TRBJ2-7 | TRBV10-3 | NA | TGTGCCACTGGGGCCCTAGACTACGAGCAGTACTTC | CATGALDYEQYF
NA | TRBJ1-2 | TRBV29-1 | NA | TGCAGCGTTGAGCGACAGTTGGGTGGCTACACCTTC | CSVERQLGGYTF
NA | TRBJ2-1 | TRBV6-5 | TRBD1 | TGTGCCAGCAGTCTCCGGGACAGGACTTACAATGAGCAGTTCTTC | CASSLRDRTYNEQFF
once | TRBJ1-2 | TRBV13 | NA | TGTGCCAGCAGCTTAGGCCTAGGCGGGGGTGGCTACACCTTC | CASSLGLGGGGYTF
once | TRBJ2-3 | TRBV9 | TRBD2 | TGTGCCAGCAGCGTAGGGAGCCGGTGGCTAGCGGGGGGAGAAGATACGCAGTATTTT | CASSVGSRWLAGGEDTQYF
few | TRBJ2-1 | TRBV18 | TRBD2 | TGTGCCAGCTCACCGAACCCGCGGACTAGCTCCTACAATGAGCAGTTCTTC | CASSPNPRTSSYNEQFF
NA | TRBJ2-5 | TRBV27 | NA | TGTGCCAGCAGCCCACGCACCGGGGAGACCCAGTACTTC | CASSPRTGETQYF
NA | TRBJ1-1 | TRBV6-5 | NA | TGTGCCAGCAGTGAACTACCTGGTGAAGCTTTCTTT | CASSELPGEAFF
NA | TRBJ2-3 | TRBV18 | TRBD2 | TGTGCCAGCTCACCCACTAGCGGCAACACAGATACGCAGTATTTT | CASSPTSGNTDTQYF
NA | TRBJ2-3 | TRBV10-3 | NA | TGTGCCACCGAGGACATTTCTAGCACAGATACGCAGTATTTT | CATEDISSTDTQYF
NA | TRBJ1-4 | TRBV28 | NA | TGTGCCAGCAGTTTCATTGATCCCGGACAGGAAAAACTGTTTTTT | CASSFIDPGQEKLFF
NA | TRBJ2-2 | TRBV9 | TRBD2 | TGTGCCAGCAGCGGTTCGGGACTAGGCAACACCGGGGAGCTGTTTTTT | CASSGSGLGNTGELFF
NA | TRBJ2-7 | TRBV7-8 | NA | TGTGCCAGCAGCTTAGGACAGGTCCGCCGGACAGCATCCTACGAGCAGTACTTC | CASSLGQVRRTASYEQYF
NA | TRBJ2-7 | TRBV11-2 | NA | TGTGTGCACAGGGACAAGAGCTCCTACGAGCAGTACTTC | CVHRDKSSYEQYF
NA | TRBJ2-7 | TRBV5-6 | TRBD2 | TGTGCCAGCAGCTTGGAGGCTAGCGGGAGGGACGAGCAGTACTTC | CASSLEASGRDEQYF
NA | TRBJ1-4 | TRBV5-1 | NA | TGCGCCAGCAGCCCAACTGTGACAGTTTCTAATGAAAAACTGTTTTTT | CASSPTVTVSNEKLFF
NA | TRBJ1-5 | TRBV29-1 | NA | TGCAGCGTTGGGAGGGCAGGCAATCAGCCCCAGCATTTT | CSVGRAGNQPQHF
NA | TRBJ2-7 | TRBV5-5 | TRBD1 | TGTGCCAGCAGCCGGAGGGGGGCAGGGGGCTCGTTCTACGAGCAGTACTTC | CASSRRGAGGSFYEQYF
NA | TRBJ2-1 | TRBV15 | NA | TGTGCCACCAGCAGAGCCAGGGATGTTTCCTACAATGAGCAGTTCTTC | CATSRARDVSYNEQFF
once | TRBJ1-4 | TRBV7-2 | NA | TGTGCCAGCAGCTTAGGGGCAGGGGATAGGGCGAAACTGTTTTTT | CASSLGAGDRAKLFF
NA | TRBJ1-2 | TRBV7-9 | NA | TGTGCCAGCAGCATAGGACAGACGAACTATGGCTACACCTTC | CASSIGQTNYGYTF
NA | TRBJ2-7 | TRBV23-1 | TRBD2 | TGCGCCAGCAGTTCGGGAGGGTTAGGTAGGTACGAGCAGTACTTC | CASSSGGLGRYEQYF
NA | TRBJ2-7 | TRBV6-5 | TRBD1 | TGTGCCAGCAGTTACTCGAGTGACAGGGCCCCCTACGAGCAGTACTTC | CASSYSSDRAPYEQYF
once | TRBJ1-1 | TRBV5-1 | TRBD1 | TGCGCCAGCAGCAGGGACAGGGACACTGAAGCTTTCTTT | CASSRDRDTEAFF
few | TRBJ1-6 | TRBV2 | NA | TGTGCCAGCAGCGAGGGGGGGAATCTGTTTGATTCACCCCTCCACTTT | CASSEGGNLFDSPLHF
NA | TRBJ2-1 | TRBV19 | TRBD2 | TGTGCCAGTATCCCGACTAGCGGGGCCTACAATGAGCAGTTCTTC | CASIPTSGAYNEQFF
NA | TRBJ2-4 | TRBV11-2 | TRBD2 | TGTGCCAGCAGCTTTGGGACTAGCGGCAAAAACATTCAGTACTTC | CASSFGTSGKNIQYF
NA | TRBJ2-1 | TRBV29-1 | TRBD2 | TGCAGCGTAGCCTTAGCGGGACATCCCTACAATGAGCAGTTCTTC | CSVALAGHPYNEQFF
NA | TRBJ2-3 | TRBV28 | NA | TGTGCCAGCCACCAGCGGAGCTCCACAGATACGCAGTATTTT | CASHQRSSTDTQYF
NA | TRBJ1-3 | TRBV9 | NA | TGTGCCAGCAGCCCCTACCTCGGGGGTTTAGGAAACACCATATATTTT | CASSPYLGGLGNTIYF
once | TRBJ2-7 | TRBV5-1 | NA | TGCGCCAGCAGCTTGGTACAGGGACGGTCCTACGAGCAGTACTTC | CASSLVQGRSYEQYF
NA | TRBJ1-5 | TRBV30 | TRBD1 | TGTGCCTGGAACCCCGACAGGGGTGATCAGCCCCAGCATTTT | CAWNPDRGDQPQHF
NA | TRBJ2-2 | TRBV6-1 | TRBD2 | TGTGCCAGCAGTGCAACTAGCGGGGGGGCCGACACCGGGGAGCTGTTTTTT | CASSATSGGADTGELFF
once | TRBJ2-3 | TRBV4-1 | NA | TGCGCCAGCAGCCACGACCCACAGGTCGAGTATAGCACAGATACGCAGTATTTT | CASSHDPQVEYSTDTQYF
NA | TRBJ2-1 | TRBV28 | TRBD1 | TGTGCCAGCAGTTCGGGACAGGGGCGCCGGTACAATGAGCAGTTCTTC | CASSSGQGRRYNEQFF
NA | TRBJ1-6 | TRBV5-6 | TRBD1 | TGTGCCAGCAGCTGGGGACAGGGGCAAAATTCACCCCTCCACTTT | CASSWGQGQNSPLHF
NA | TRBJ2-5 | TRBV7-9 | TRBD2 | TGTGCCAGCAGCTTATGGACTAGCGGGGAGCAAGAGACCCAGTACTTC | CASSLWTSGEQETQYF
NA | TRBJ1-4 | TRBV7-9 | NA | TGTGCCAGCAGCTTAAAGCGGGGGGATGAAAAACTGTTTTTT | CASSLKRGDEKLFF
NA | TRBJ1-1 | TRBV4-1 | TRBD1 | TGCGCCAGCAGCCGCCCAGGGGGTAGGGGCGCAGGAACTGAAGCTTTCTTT | CASSRPGGRGAGTEAFF
NA | TRBJ1-1 | TRBV25-1 | NA | TGTGCCAGCAATTCTGGGGGCAGATCGACTGAAGCTTTCTTT | CASNSGGRSTEAFF
NA | TRBJ1-4 | TRBV19 | NA | TGTGCCAGTAGTATAGATAGGACAGCACGAAAACTGTTTTTT | CASSIDRTARKLFF
NA | TRBJ2-7 | TRBV18 | TRBD1 | TGTGCCAGCTCACCACAGGGACAGGTGGCCTACGAGCAGTACTTC | CASSPQGQVAYEQYF
few | TRBJ2-3 | TRBV7-3 | TRBD2 | TGTGCCAGCAGCTTAGGCGGGGGGGGCACAGATACGCAGTATTTT | CASSLGGGGTDTQYF
NA | TRBJ1-1 | TRBV9 | NA | TGTGCCAGCAGCCGGTGGCAGGGGAACACTGAAGCTTTCTTT | CASSRWQGNTEAFF
NA | TRBJ2-7 | TRBV19 | NA | TGTGCCAGTAGTCCTAGGCTCGGGGTTGGGTCCTACGAGCAGTACTTC | CASSPRLGVGSYEQYF
NA | TRBJ2-2 | TRBV2 | TRBD2 | TGTGCCAGTACTAGCGGGCGCACCGGGGAGCTGTTTTTT | CASTSGRTGELFF
NA | TRBJ2-5 | TRBV4-3 | TRBD2 | TGCGCCAGCAGCCAAGGAATTCTAGCGGGAGGGCGAGAGACCCAGTACTTC | CASSQGILAGGRETQYF
once | TRBJ2-1 | TRBV28 | NA | TGTGCCAGCAGTTATAACGGGTGGCAGTACAATGAGCAGTTCTTC | CASSYNGWQYNEQFF
NA | TRBJ1-5 | TRBV21-1 | NA | TGTGCCAGCAGCCCGCGGGCGAACCTTCTGCGGGGCAATCAGCCCCAGCATTTT | CASSPRANLLRGNQPQHF
few | TRBJ2-5 | TRBV7-2 | NA | TGTGCCAGCAGCTTAGCAGCGGAGACCCAGTACTTC | CASSLAAETQYF
NA | TRBJ2-2 | TRBV11-3 | NA | TGTGCCAGCAGTGGCAGGACTACGAACACCGGGGAGCTGTTTTTT | CASSGRTTNTGELFF